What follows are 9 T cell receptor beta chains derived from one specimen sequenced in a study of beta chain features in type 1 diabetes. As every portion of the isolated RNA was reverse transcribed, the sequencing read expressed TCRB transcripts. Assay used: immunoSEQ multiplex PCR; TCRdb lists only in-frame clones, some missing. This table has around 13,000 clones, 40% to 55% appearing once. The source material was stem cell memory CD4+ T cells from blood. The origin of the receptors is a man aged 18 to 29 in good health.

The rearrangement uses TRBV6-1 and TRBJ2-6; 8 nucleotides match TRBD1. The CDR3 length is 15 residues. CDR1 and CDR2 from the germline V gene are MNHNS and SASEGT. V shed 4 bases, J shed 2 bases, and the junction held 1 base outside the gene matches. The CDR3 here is CASSAQGAGANVLTF. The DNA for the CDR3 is TGTGCCAGCAGTGCACAGGGGGCTGGGGCCAACGTCCTGACTTTC.

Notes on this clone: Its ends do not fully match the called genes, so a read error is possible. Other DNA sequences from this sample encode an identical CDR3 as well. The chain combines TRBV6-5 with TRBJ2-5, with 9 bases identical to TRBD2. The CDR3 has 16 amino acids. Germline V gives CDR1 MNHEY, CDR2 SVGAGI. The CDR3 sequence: CASSSTPAGGQETQYF. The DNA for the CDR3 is TGTGCCAGCAGTTCGACCCCAGCGGGGGGACAAGAAACCCAGTACTTC.

The CDR3 loop is CASSQGLAGPQETQYF. CDR3 coding DNA: TGTGCCAGCAGCCAGGGACTAGCGGGGCCGCAAGAGACCCAGTACTTC. This chain uses TRBV11-2 with TRBJ2-5; TRBD2 matches 13 bases. CDR3 length: 16 residues. The V gene end was trimmed by 5 bases and the J gene end by 2 bases; junction bases not matched to a gene: 5. Per the germline V gene, CDR1 is SGHAT and CDR2 is FQNNGV.

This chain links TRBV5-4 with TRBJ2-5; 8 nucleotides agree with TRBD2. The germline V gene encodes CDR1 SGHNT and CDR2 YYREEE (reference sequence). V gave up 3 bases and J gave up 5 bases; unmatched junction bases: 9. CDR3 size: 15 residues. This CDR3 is CASSSSRGGWETQYF. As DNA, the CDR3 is TGTGCCAGCAGCTCCTCTCGGGGGGGCTGGGAGACCCAGTACTTC.

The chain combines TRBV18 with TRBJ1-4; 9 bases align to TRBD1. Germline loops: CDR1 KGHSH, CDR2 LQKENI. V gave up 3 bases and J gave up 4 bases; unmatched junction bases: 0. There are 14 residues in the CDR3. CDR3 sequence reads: CASSPGQGNEKLFF. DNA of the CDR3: TGTGCCAGCTCACCGGGACAGGGTAATGAAAAACTGTTTTTT.

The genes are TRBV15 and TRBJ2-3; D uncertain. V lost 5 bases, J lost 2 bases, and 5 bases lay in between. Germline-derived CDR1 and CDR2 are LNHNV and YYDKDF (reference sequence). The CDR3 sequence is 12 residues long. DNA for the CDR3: TGTGCCACCAGCCCGGTCACAGATACGCAGTATTTT. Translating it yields CATSPVTDTQYF.

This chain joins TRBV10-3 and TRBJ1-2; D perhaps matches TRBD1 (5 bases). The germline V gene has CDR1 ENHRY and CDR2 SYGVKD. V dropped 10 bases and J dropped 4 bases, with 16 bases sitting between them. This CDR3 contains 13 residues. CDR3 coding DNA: TGTGCCACCCGGTTAGGGGTCGTCTATGGCTACACCTTC. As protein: CATRLGVVYGYTF.

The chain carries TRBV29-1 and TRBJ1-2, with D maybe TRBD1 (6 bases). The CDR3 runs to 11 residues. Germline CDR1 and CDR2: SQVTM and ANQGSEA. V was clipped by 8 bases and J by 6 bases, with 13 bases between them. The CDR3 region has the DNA TGCAGCCTGGCAGGGGCGAATGGCTACACCTTC. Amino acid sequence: CSLAGANGYTF.

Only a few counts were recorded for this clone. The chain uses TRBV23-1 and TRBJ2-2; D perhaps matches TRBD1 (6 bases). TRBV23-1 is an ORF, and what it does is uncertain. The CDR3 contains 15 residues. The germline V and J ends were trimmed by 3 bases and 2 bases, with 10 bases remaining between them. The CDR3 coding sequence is TGCGCCAGCAGTCAGGACAGATTTAACACCGGGGAGCTGTTTTTT. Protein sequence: CASSQDRFNTGELFF.